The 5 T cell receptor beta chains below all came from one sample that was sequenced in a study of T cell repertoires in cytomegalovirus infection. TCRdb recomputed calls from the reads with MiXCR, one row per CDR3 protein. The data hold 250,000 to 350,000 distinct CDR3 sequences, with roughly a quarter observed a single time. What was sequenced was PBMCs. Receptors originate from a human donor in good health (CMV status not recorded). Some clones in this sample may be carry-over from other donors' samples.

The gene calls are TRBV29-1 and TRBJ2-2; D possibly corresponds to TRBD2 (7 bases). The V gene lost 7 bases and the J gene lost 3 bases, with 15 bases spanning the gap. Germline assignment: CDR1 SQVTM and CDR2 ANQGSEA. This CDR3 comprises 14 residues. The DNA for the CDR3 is TGCAGCGCTTTAGGGGGGGCAGACACCGGGGAGCTGTTTTTT. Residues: CSALGGADTGELFF.

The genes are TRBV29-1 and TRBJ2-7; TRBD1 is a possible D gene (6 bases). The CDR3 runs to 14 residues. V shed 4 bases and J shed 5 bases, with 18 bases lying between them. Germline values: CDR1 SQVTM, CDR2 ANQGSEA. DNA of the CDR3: TGCAGCGTTGCGTTACAGGGAATGTTTGACGAGCAGTACTTC. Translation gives CSVALQGMFDEQYF.

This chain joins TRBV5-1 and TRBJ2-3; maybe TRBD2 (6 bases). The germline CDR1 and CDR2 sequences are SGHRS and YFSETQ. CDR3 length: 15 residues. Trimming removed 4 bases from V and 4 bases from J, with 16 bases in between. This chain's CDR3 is CASSPRAGQPDTQYF. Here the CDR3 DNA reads TGCGCCAGCAGCCCGCGGGCGGGGCAGCCAGATACGCAGTATTTT.

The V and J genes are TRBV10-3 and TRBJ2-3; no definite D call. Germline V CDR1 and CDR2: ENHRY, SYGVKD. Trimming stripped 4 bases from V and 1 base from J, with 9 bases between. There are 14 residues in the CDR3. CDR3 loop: CAISGYAGTDTQYF. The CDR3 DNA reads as TGTGCCATCAGTGGGTATGCGGGCACAGATACGCAGTATTTT.

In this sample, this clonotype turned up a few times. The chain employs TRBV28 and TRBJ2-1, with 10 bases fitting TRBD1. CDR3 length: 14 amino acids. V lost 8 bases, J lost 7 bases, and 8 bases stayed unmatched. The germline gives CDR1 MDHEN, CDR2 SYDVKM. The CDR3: CASRRDRGFNEQFF. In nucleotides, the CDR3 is TGTGCCAGCCGCCGGGACAGGGGCTTTAATGAGCAGTTCTTC. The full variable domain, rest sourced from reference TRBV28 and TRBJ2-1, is DVKVTQSSRYLVKRTGEKVFLECVQDMDHENMFWYRQDPGLGLRLIYFSYDVKMKEKGDIPEGYSVSREKKERFSLILESASTNQTSMYLCASRRDRGFNEQFFGPGTRLTVL.